This TCR beta chain was captured in a study of cytomegalovirus exposure and HLA in healthy donors. The study, taken as a whole, reports: Later on, an analysis tied some 17,000 TCR beta sequences to HLA alleles at 0.05 false discovery rate. Rarity characterized most TCR sequences, yet some public TCRs appeared in many donors.

In regard to this clone: Its cognate antigen is unknown. Compared with germline, one end of the junction differs, possibly owing to a read error.

The CDR3 is made up of 15 amino acids. Germline V gives CDR1 KGHSH, CDR2 LQKENI. Researchers ran the PCR with 60 Vbeta and 13 Jbeta primers. The assay was immunoSEQ multiplex PCR, and TCRdb's table has in-frame clones only and misses some. The sample lists 200,000 to 250,000 clones, 65% to 80% occurring once. The receptor's source is a girl aged 2 to 9 in good health and CMV-seronegative. The chain combines TRBV18 with TRBJ2-3, with D possibly TRBD1 on 5 matching bases. The material sequenced was PBMCs. The CDR3 loop is CASLPQSRGTDTQYF. The CDR3 nucleotides read TGTGCCAGCTTACCACAAAGCAGGGGCACAGATACGCAGTATTTT. The full variable domain, completed using reference TRBV18 and TRBJ2-3, is NAGVMQNPRHLVRRRGQEARLRCSPMKGHSHVYWYRQLPEEGLKFMVYLQKENIIDESGMPKERFSAEFPKEGPSILRIQQVVRGDSAAYFCASLPQSRGTDTQYFGPGTRLTVL.